The clone carrying this T cell receptor (beta chain) was counted many times. Its specificity is unknown. Germline V gene lookup returns CDR1 LGHDT and CDR2 YNNKEL (reference sequence). V was clipped by 2 bases and J by 4 bases, with 2 bases between them. This CDR3 region has 12 residues. The time point here: persistent/refractory GD, antithyroid drugs over 5 years with positive TRAb. RNA isolated from PBMCs was used to make the TCR library. Peripheral blood, 7 to 9.5 milliliters of it, was drawn into EDTA tubes. Building the TCR beta libraries relied on iRepertoire HTBI primers, and CDR3 regions underwent Arm-PCR. MiXCR was run by TCRdb on the multiplex PCR reads, yielding one entry per CDR3 protein. The profile shows 400,000 to 500,000 distinct CDR3 sequences, less than 25% of them singletons. These data are taken from a study of regulatory T cells in long-lasting Graves disease. Background on the study: It was over 5 years of antithyroid drugs, with positive TSH receptor antibodies, that meant persistent Graves' disease.

Study outcomes and limitations: Sharing of public clonotypes was greater in persistent patients (about 3,000) than in new patients (about 970). The work looked only at peripheral blood and did not look at thyroid tissue.

The rearrangement links TRBV3-1 to TRBJ2-2, with D hard to call. The origin of this receptor is a female donor with Graves disease. The material sequenced was peripheral blood mononuclear cells (PBMCs), taken when the disease was refractory, from a patient treated with antithyroid drugs. The DNA of the CDR3 is TGTGCCAGCAGCCAATCCACCGGGGAGCTGTTTTTT. It codes for CASSQSTGELFF.